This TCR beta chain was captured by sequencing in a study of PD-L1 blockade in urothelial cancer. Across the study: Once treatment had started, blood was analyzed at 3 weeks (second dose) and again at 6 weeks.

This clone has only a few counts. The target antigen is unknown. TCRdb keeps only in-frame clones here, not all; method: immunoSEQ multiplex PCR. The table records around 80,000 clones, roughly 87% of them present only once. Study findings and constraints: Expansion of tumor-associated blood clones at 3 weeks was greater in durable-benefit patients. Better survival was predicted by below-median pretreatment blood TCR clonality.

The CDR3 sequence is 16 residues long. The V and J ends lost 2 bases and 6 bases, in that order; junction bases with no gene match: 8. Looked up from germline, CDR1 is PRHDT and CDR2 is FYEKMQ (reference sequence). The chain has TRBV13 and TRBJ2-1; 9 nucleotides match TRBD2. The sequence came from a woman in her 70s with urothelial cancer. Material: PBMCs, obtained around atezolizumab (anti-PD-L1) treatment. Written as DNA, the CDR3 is TGTGCCAGCAGCTTAAGTCTGCGGGGGGGCGGCAATGAGCAGTTCTTC. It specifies CASSLSLRGGGNEQFF.